These 6 T cell receptor beta chains were sequenced from one sample in a study of early T cells in non-severe SARS-CoV-2 infection. Each CDR3 protein gets one entry after TCRdb re-called the 5' RACE reads with MiXCR. In the table there are approximately 57,000 distinct CDR3 sequences, under 15% of which are singletons. The sequencing sample was made of whole blood. Receptors were obtained from an adult who was a healthcare worker with PCR-confirmed SARS-CoV-2 infection or an uninfected control (not recorded which).

The chain recombines TRBV11-2 with TRBJ1-6; possible D gene TRBD1, 5 bases. CDR3 length equals 12 residues. The V gene's germline CDR1 is SGHAT and CDR2 FQNNGV. V lost 5 bases and J 10 bases, leaving 9 bases between the germline ends. In DNA, the CDR3 is TGTGCCAGCAGCCCGGACACCTCACCCCTCCACTTT. Translation: CASSPDTSPLHF.

V and J are TRBV29-1 and TRBJ2-5; D tentatively reads TRBD1 or TRBD2 (5 bases each). Deletions cut 7 bases from V and 4 bases from J, with 13 bases between. Germline V gene sequence: CDR1 SQVTM, CDR2 ANQGSEA. The CDR3 consists of 12 residues. This CDR3 is CSASEGRETQYF. The CDR3, as DNA: TGCAGCGCCAGTGAGGGGCGAGAGACCCAGTACTTC.

The V and J genes are TRBV3-1 and TRBJ1-1; no definite D call. Looked up from germline, CDR1 is LGHDT and CDR2 is YNNKEL (reference sequence). Trimming removed 4 bases from V and 4 bases from J, with 13 bases in between. There are 14 residues in the CDR3. CDR3 sequence reads: CASSPGEDGTEAFF. The CDR3 DNA sequence: TGTGCCAGCAGCCCCGGGGAGGACGGCACTGAAGCTTTCTTT.

This clonotype was counted between two and nine times. The V and J genes are TRBV9 and TRBJ2-3; 8 nucleotides match TRBD1. The CDR3 has 15 residues. With V trimmed by 1 base and J by 3 bases, 4 bases remained unmatched. The germline V gene has CDR1 SGDLS and CDR2 YYNGEE. CDR3 sequence (DNA): TGTGCCAGCAGCGTACAGGGGGCTGGGACAGATACGCAGTATTTT. It specifies CASSVQGAGTDTQYF.

The V gene is TRBV15, the J gene TRBJ2-5; TRBD2 aligns across 9 bases. V was pared by 3 bases and J by 2 bases, with 7 bases of the junction left unmatched. There are 16 residues in the CDR3. The germline gives CDR1 LNHNV, CDR2 YYDKDF (reference sequence). For the CDR3, the DNA is TGTGCCACCAGCAGCGGGGAGCGGGGGGCTCAAGAGACCCAGTACTTC. This translates into CATSSGERGAQETQYF.

This clonotype was counted only a few times. The V gene is TRBV20-1, the J gene TRBJ1-5; TRBD1 matches 7 bases. There are 14 residues in the CDR3. The germline V gene has CDR1 DFQATT and CDR2 SNEGSKA (reference sequence). After removal of 6 bases from V and 1 base from J, the junction contained 6 bases not matched to a gene. CDR3 nucleotide sequence: TGCAGTGCAGAAGACAGGGCGAGCAATCAGCCCCAGCATTTT. It specifies CSAEDRASNQPQHF.